This entry is about one T cell receptor beta chain. Germline values: CDR1 MNHEY, CDR2 SMNVEV (reference sequence). CDR3 length equals 15 residues. V shed 5 bases and J 1 base; nucleotides not matched to a gene: 6. This record comes from a study of blood T cell repertoires in COVID-19. The wider study: Sources were T cells, B-cell-depleted T cells, or PBMCs; the material itself was cDNA or gDNA.

TCRdb's copy holds only in-frame clones and misses some; the assay was immunoSEQ multiplex PCR. Found here are 250,000 to 350,000 clones, approximately 91% of them singletons; the top ten hold roughly 9%. V usage is TRBV27 and J usage is TRBJ2-7; the match to TRBD1 covers 9 bases. Sequenced material: peripheral blood. The receptor comes from a man aged 18-30 years with active or convalescent COVID-19. The CDR3 region has the DNA TGTGCCAGCAGTCCGGGACAGGGTATTTCCTACGAGCAGTACTTC. The encoded protein is CASSPGQGISYEQYF.